The 25 T cell receptor beta chains presented below share a single source sample, sequenced in a study of control samples from healthy donors and cancer patients. The table came from immunoSEQ multiplex PCR; TCRdb's copy has only in-frame clones and leaves some out. The data contain about 120,000 clones, 80% to 90% of them singletons. Sequenced input: blood. The origin of the receptors is a man aged 50 or older in good health.

J is TRBJ2-3 and V is TRBV18; D gene unclear. Germline assignment: CDR1 KGHSH and CDR2 LQKENI. The CDR3 covers 12 residues. V gave up 3 bases and J gave up 6 bases, with 7 bases separating them. The CDR3 DNA follows: TGTGCCAGCTCACCGACCCCCGATACGCAGTATTTT. Its translation: CASSPTPDTQYF. Variable domain in full (rest from reference TRBV18 and TRBJ2-3): NAGVMQNPRHLVRRRGQEARLRCSPMKGHSHVYWYRQLPEEGLKFMVYLQKENIIDESGMPKERFSAEFPKEGPSILRIQQVVRGDSAAYFCASSPTPDTQYFGPGTRLTVL.

This clone occurred many times. The rearrangement uses TRBV2 and TRBJ2-7; 11 nucleotides agree with TRBD1. Per the germline V gene, CDR1 is SNHLY and CDR2 is FYNNEI. The CDR3 spans 15 residues. The V gene end was trimmed by 7 bases and the J gene end by 2 bases; junction bases not matched to a gene: 7. CDR3: CASIPRDRGTYEQYF. The CDR3 DNA reads TGTGCCAGCATACCCCGGGACAGGGGGACCTACGAGCAGTACTTC. The full variable domain, completed using reference TRBV2 and TRBJ2-7, is EPEVTQTPSHQVTQMGQEVILRCVPISNHLYFYWYRQILGQKVEFLVSFYNNEISEKSEIFDDQFSVERPDGSNFTLKIRSTKLEDSAMYFCASIPRDRGTYEQYFGPGTRLTVT.

The chain combines TRBV3-1 (or the pseudogene TRBV3-2) with TRBJ1-3; D not resolved. The germline V gene encodes CDR1 LGHDT and CDR2 YNNKEL (reference sequence). The CDR3 totals 15 residues. The V gene lost 1 base and the J gene lost 0 bases, with 7 bases spanning the gap. The DNA for the CDR3 is TGTGCCAGCAGCCAAGTCGCGGTCTCTGGAAACACCATATATTTT. Translation gives CASSQVAVSGNTIYF.

V gene TRBV28 combines with J gene TRBJ2-7; D is perhaps TRBD1 (5 bases). The ends were cut back, 5 bases at V and 2 bases at J, with 16 bases in the middle. CDR1 is MDHEN and CDR2 is SYDVKM in the germline V gene. The CDR3 is made up of 15 amino acids. CDR3: CASSPGMSNTYEQYF. As DNA, the CDR3 is TGTGCCAGCAGTCCAGGGATGAGTAACACCTACGAGCAGTACTTC.

CDR3 protein: CASSYSRTPAPYEQYF. The CDR3 DNA is TGTGCCAGCAGTTACTCAAGGACACCCGCCCCCTACGAGCAGTACTTC. This rearrangement joins TRBV6-5 to TRBJ2-7; perhaps TRBD1 as D (5 bases). Germline CDR1 is MNHEY and CDR2 is SVGAGI. This CDR3 comprises 16 residues. Trimming took 0 bases from V and 2 from J, leaving 14 bases between them.

J is TRBJ1-3 and V is TRBV6-5; TRBD1 agrees at 7 bases. Trimming removed 4 bases from V and 7 bases from J; junction bases left unmatched: 10. The CDR3 covers 15 residues. CDR1 and CDR2 (germline): MNHEY, SVGAGI. This chain's CDR3 is CASSSPDRSLNTIYF. CDR3 sequence (DNA): TGTGCCAGCAGTTCCCCGGACAGGAGTCTGAACACCATATATTTT.

This chain joins TRBV13 and TRBJ1-1; D is unresolved. This CDR3 has 12 residues. The V gene's germline CDR1 is PRHDT and CDR2 FYEKMQ (reference sequence). The ends were cut back, 2 bases at V and 5 bases at J, with 6 bases in the middle. The CDR3 protein is CASSLSKTEAFF. The CDR3 nucleotides are TGTGCCAGCAGCTTATCTAAGACTGAAGCTTTCTTT.

CDR3: CASSLGRGDYNEQFF. DNA for the CDR3: TGTGCCAGCAGCTTGGGGCGGGGGGACTACAATGAGCAGTTCTTC. The chain couples TRBV5-4 to TRBJ2-1, with TRBD2 matching 8 bases. CDR1 is SGHNT, CDR2 YYREEE, per germline (reference sequence). The CDR3 sequence is 15 residues long. The V segment lost 0 bases and the J segment 3 bases; nucleotides outside the gene matches: 2.

This sequence joins TRBV5-1 and TRBJ2-2; D gene ambiguous. The V gene lost 4 bases and the J gene lost 7 bases, with 11 bases spanning the gap. The CDR3 has 13 amino acids. Germline CDR1 reads SGHRS; CDR2 reads YFSETQ. The CDR3 spells CASSPATFGELFF. The CDR3 bases are TGCGCCAGCAGCCCGGCCACGTTCGGGGAGCTGTTTTTT.

The CDR3 nucleotides are TGTGCCAGCAGCCCGGGACGGCGGGGCAATCAGCCCCAGCATTTT. This codes for CASSPGRRGNQPQHF. V is TRBV6-5 and J is TRBJ1-5, with a weak D call TRBD1 (5 bases). Trimming stripped 6 bases from V and 2 bases from J, with 14 bases between. CDR3 length: 15 amino acids. Germline V CDR1 and CDR2: MNHEY, SVGAGI.

This chain joins TRBV27 and TRBJ1-2; no reliable D call. Trimming stripped 3 bases from V and 9 bases from J, with 14 bases between. The CDR3 is made up of 13 amino acids. CDR1 MNHEY and CDR2 SMNVEV come from the germline V gene (reference sequence). This CDR3 reads CASSFLTDRRYTF. Here the CDR3 DNA reads TGTGCCAGCAGTTTTCTCACGGACCGGCGCTACACCTTC.

This clone was recorded only once. The V and J genes are TRBV7-6 and TRBJ2-1; TRBD1 aligns across 7 bases. CDR3 length equals 15 residues. The V and J ends lost 2 bases and 6 bases, in that order; junction bases with no gene match: 7. Germline CDR1 SGHVS, CDR2 FNYEAQ. The CDR3, as DNA: TGTGCCAGCAGCTTAAAGGGACAGCTTTTCAATGAGCAGTTCTTC. This translates into CASSLKGQLFNEQFF.

The J gene is TRBJ2-3, the V gene TRBV30, with 13 bases aligning to TRBD2. Germline CDR1 reads GTSNPN; CDR2 reads SVGIG (reference sequence). The CDR3 spans 16 residues. After removal of 3 bases from V and 5 bases from J, the junction contained 8 bases not matched to a gene. The CDR3 DNA is TGTGCCTGGAGGAAACTAGCGGGGGGGCCGAAAGATACGCAGTATTTT. This codes for CAWRKLAGGPKDTQYF.

This clone was counted a single time. The chain is built from TRBV5-8 and TRBJ2-2; no firm D call. This CDR3 has 16 amino acids. Germline V gene data show CDR1 as SGHTS and CDR2 as YDEGEE. Between the trimmed V and J ends, which lost 0 bases and 7 bases, there was a span of 16 bases. CDR3 in amino acids: CASSLGLALVGGELFF. The CDR3 DNA reads TGTGCCAGCAGCTTGGGTCTGGCACTGGTCGGCGGGGAGCTGTTTTTT.

This chain uses TRBV5-8 with TRBJ2-5, with 7 bases matching TRBD2. V dropped 0 bases and J dropped 7; count of bases not matched to a gene: 3. From germline, CDR1 is SGHTS and CDR2 YDEGEE. There are 13 residues in the CDR3. DNA for the CDR3: TGTGCCAGCAGCTTGGTCAGGGAGGGGACCCAGTACTTC. Translating it yields CASSLVREGTQYF.

V is TRBV4-2 and J is TRBJ2-2; 9 nucleotides agree with TRBD2. Germline-derived CDR1 and CDR2 are LGHNA and YNFKEQ. V lost 2 bases, J lost 1 base, and 2 bases stayed unmatched. The CDR3 loop spans 16 amino acids. The CDR3 nucleotides read TGTGCCAGCAGCCAACATAGCGGGGGGAACACCGGGGAGCTGTTTTTT. Translating it yields CASSQHSGGNTGELFF.

The chain combines TRBV9 with TRBJ1-1; no reliable D call. This CDR3 has 15 amino acids. Germline V gene data show CDR1 as SGDLS and CDR2 as YYNGEE. V lost 4 bases, J lost 1 base, and 14 bases lay in between. The CDR3 protein is CASSPSGVENTEAFF. CDR3 DNA sequence: TGTGCCAGCAGCCCTAGTGGGGTGGAGAACACTGAAGCTTTCTTT.

The V call is TRBV12-3 or TRBV12-4, the J call TRBJ1-4; D is uncertain. The CDR3 totals 13 residues. V dropped 4 bases and J dropped 5 bases, with 8 bases sitting between them. For the CDR3, the DNA is TGTGCCAGCAGTTCCCCAGTGAATGAAAAACTGTTTTTT. Translation gives CASSSPVNEKLFF.

This clone was observed once. In DNA form, the CDR3 reads TGTGCCAGCAGCCCTGAGCAGTTCTTC. Residues: CASSPEQFF. The rearrangement joins TRBV5-5 to TRBJ2-1; no clear D. The CDR3 is 9 amino acids. The V end was cut by 4 bases, the J end by 9 bases, with 2 bases between. Looked up from germline, CDR1 is SGHKS and CDR2 is YYEKEE (reference sequence).

The J gene is TRBJ1-2, the V gene TRBV30; possible D gene TRBD1, 6 bases. In germline, CDR1 is GTSNPN, CDR2 SVGIG (reference sequence). CDR3 length: 11 amino acids. Trimming removed 7 bases from V and 4 bases from J, with 10 bases in between. CDR3 residues: CAFRGSYGYTF. In DNA form, the CDR3 reads TGTGCCTTCAGGGGTTCCTATGGCTACACCTTC. Full variable domain (missing parts from reference TRBV30 and TRBJ1-2): SQTIHQWPATLVQPVGSPLSLECTVEGTSNPNLYWYRQAAGRGLQLLFYSVGIGQISSEVPQNLSASRPQDRQFILSSKKLLLSDSGFYLCAFRGSYGYTFGSGTRLTVV.

With respect to this clone: In the same sample, other DNA sequences code for this CDR3. The chain joins TRBV18 to TRBJ1-5; a possible D gene is TRBD1 (5 bases). The germline gives CDR1 KGHSH, CDR2 LQKENI. Trimming left V 3 bases short and J 7 bases short, with 13 bases between. The CDR3 contains 14 residues. CDR3 loop: CASSPQGAGQPQHF. The CDR3 nucleotides are TGTGCCAGCTCACCTCAGGGAGCGGGACAGCCCCAGCATTTT.

Ten or more counts support this clone. The chain carries TRBV19 and TRBJ2-7, with 10 bases matching TRBD1. The germline CDR1 and CDR2 sequences are LNHDA and SQIVND (reference sequence). V lost 7 bases to trimming and J lost 7 bases; unmatched junction nucleotides: 7. The CDR3 runs 13 residues. The chain's CDR3 is CASTKGQGQEQYF. The CDR3 DNA reads TGTGCCAGTACTAAGGGACAGGGGCAAGAGCAGTACTTC.

This chain uses TRBV6-1 with TRBJ1-4; 7 bases fit TRBD1. The germline gives CDR1 MNHNS, CDR2 SASEGT. The V and J ends lost 2 bases and 8 bases, in that order; junction bases with no gene match: 8. This CDR3 is built from 15 residues. CDR3 in DNA: TGTGCCAGCAGTGAAAAGGGGGCTGGACGGGAAAAACTGTTTTTT. Amino acids: CASSEKGAGREKLFF.

The genes are TRBV29-1 and TRBJ2-3; 10 bases match TRBD1. This CDR3 spans 13 amino acids. Germline V gene data show CDR1 as SQVTM and CDR2 as ANQGSEA. J lost 5 bases, V lost 3 bases, and 2 bases had no gene match. In DNA form, the CDR3 reads TGCAGCGTTGATGGGACAGGGGAAGATACGCAGTATTTT. As protein: CSVDGTGEDTQYF.

The chain carries TRBV6-2 or TRBV6-3 and TRBJ1-6; unclear D gene. CDR1 is MNHEY, CDR2 SVGEGT, per germline. The CDR3 extends over 15 amino acids. Trimming cost V 1 base and J 7 bases, with 11 bases left between them. This chain's CDR3 is CASSYLKGKNSPLHF. DNA of the CDR3: TGTGCCAGCAGTTACTTGAAGGGAAAGAATTCACCCCTCCACTTT.